The 5 T cell receptor beta chains in this list originate from one sample, sequenced in a study of CD8 T cells in ankylosing spondylitis. TCRdb fed the 5' RACE reads into MiXCR, producing one record per CDR3 protein. The sample includes about 510,000 distinct CDR3 sequences, roughly 5% of them seen just once. Study findings and constraints: A TCR beta motif of several highly homologous variants seemed to mark ankylosing spondylitis blood.

Which antigens these TCRs recognize remains unknown. Specimen: blood, either unsorted or a sorted T cell fraction (not recorded which). The receptors were gathered from a male donor with ankylosing spondylitis.

Only a few counts were recorded for this clonotype. The rearrangement links TRBV7-9 to TRBJ2-7; the match to TRBD1 covers 9 bases. In germline, CDR1 is SEHNR, CDR2 FQNEAQ (reference sequence). The V segment lost 2 bases and the J segment 4 bases; nucleotides outside the gene matches: 3. The CDR3 extends over 14 amino acids. The CDR3 DNA is TGTGCCAGCAGCTTAATTGGACAGGGGTACGAGCAGTACTTC. Amino acid sequence: CASSLIGQGYEQYF.

At least ten counts were recorded for this clonotype. The chain employs TRBV4-2 and TRBJ2-5, with no clear D. Germline-derived CDR1 and CDR2 are LGHNA and YNFKEQ. The V end lost 1 base, the J end lost 0 bases, and 9 bases lay between the germline ends. The CDR3 is made up of 15 amino acids. The CDR3 coding sequence is TGTGCCAGCAGCCAAGTCACAGCGTACCAAGAGACCCAGTACTTC. Amino acids: CASSQVTAYQETQYF.

This clonotype turned up a few times. The chain carries TRBV27 and TRBJ1-2, with 8 bases fitting TRBD1. CDR1 is MNHEY, CDR2 SMNVEV, per germline (reference sequence). V lost 3 bases to trimming and J lost 8 bases; unmatched junction nucleotides: 5. The CDR3 covers 13 residues. CDR3 coding DNA: TGTGCCAGCAGTTTTGACCGACAGGGGGGCTACACCTTC. Amino acids: CASSFDRQGGYTF.

This clonotype was detected many times. The chain joins TRBV6-1 to TRBJ2-1; D is unclear. This CDR3 comprises 13 residues. The V gene lost 5 bases and the J gene lost 0 bases, with 5 bases spanning the gap. Germline CDR1 MNHNS, CDR2 SASEGT. CDR3 sequence: CASSRTSYNEQFF. The CDR3 bases are TGTGCCAGCAGTCGTACCTCCTACAATGAGCAGTTCTTC.

This clonotype was picked up many times. The chain recombines TRBV7-9 with TRBJ2-6; possible D gene TRBD1, 6 bases. The germline V gene has CDR1 SEHNR and CDR2 FQNEAQ (reference sequence). Trimming took 4 bases from V and 5 from J, leaving 18 bases between them. This CDR3 spans 17 amino acids. The CDR3 protein is CASSSPHRVKRANVLTF. The CDR3 bases are TGTGCCAGCAGCTCGCCCCACAGGGTTAAGAGGGCCAACGTCCTGACTTTC.